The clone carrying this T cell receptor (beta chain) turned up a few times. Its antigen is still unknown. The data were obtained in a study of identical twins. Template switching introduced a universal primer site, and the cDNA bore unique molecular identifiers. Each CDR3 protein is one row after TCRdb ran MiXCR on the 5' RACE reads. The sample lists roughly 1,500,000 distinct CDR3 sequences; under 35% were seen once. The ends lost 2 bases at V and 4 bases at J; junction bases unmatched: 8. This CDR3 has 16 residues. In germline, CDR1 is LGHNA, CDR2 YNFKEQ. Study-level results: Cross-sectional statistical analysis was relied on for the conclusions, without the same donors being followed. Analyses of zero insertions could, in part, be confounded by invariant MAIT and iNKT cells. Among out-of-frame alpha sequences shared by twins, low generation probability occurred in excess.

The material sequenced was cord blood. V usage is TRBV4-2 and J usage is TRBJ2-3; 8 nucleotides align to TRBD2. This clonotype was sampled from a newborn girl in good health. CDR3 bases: TGTGCCAGCAGCCAACTCGGGCTAGCGGGCCCAGATACGCAGTATTTT. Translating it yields CASSQLGLAGPDTQYF.